Here is one TCR beta chain with its context. The CDR3 runs to 14 residues. The germline V gene has CDR1 SGHNT and CDR2 YENEEA. Trimming stripped 0 bases from V and 5 bases from J, with 7 bases between. Using immunoSEQ multiplex PCR, the repertoire was profiled, and TCRdb retains in-frame clones only, with some absent. The sample contains 78,000 or so clones, around nine tenths of which appear only once. The source of the sample is a study of T cell changes during pregnancy in multiple sclerosis. This receptor was identified in a female donor with multiple sclerosis, enrolled in a pregnancy study. The chain combines TRBV11-3 with TRBJ2-2; a possible D gene is TRBD2 (5 bases). The material sequenced was CD4+ T cells from peripheral blood mononuclear cells, taken before pregnancy. CDR3 sequence: CASSLDGLTGELFF. The DNA of the CDR3 is TGTGCCAGCAGCTTAGACGGACTGACCGGGGAGCTGTTTTTT.